These 18 T cell receptor beta chains came from one sample sequenced in a study of T cells in Graves' hyperthyroidism and ophthalmopathy. Amplified regions were TCR beta CDR3 sequences from RNA transcripts. The primer set for the first-round RT-PCR of the TCR CDR3 was HTBI. One entry per CDR3 protein, called by TCRdb with MiXCR from the multiplex PCR reads. This table has about 640,000 distinct CDR3 sequences, about 15% appearing once. Material for sequencing was blood. These receptors originate from a woman between 50 and 59 years old with Graves' ophthalmopathy.

The chain combines TRBV6-1 with TRBJ2-7, with D perhaps matching TRBD1 (6 bases). Looked up from germline, CDR1 is MNHNS and CDR2 is SASEGT. The V end lost 5 bases, the J end lost 3 bases, and 14 bases lay between the germline ends. The CDR3 has 14 amino acids. Written as DNA, the CDR3 is TGTGCCAGCAGTCGTCAGGGGTTTGTCTACGAGCAGTACTTC. Translation gives CASSRQGFVYEQYF.

The V and J genes are TRBV27 and TRBJ2-3; 7 nucleotides match TRBD2. After removal of 6 bases from V and 4 bases from J, the junction contained 13 bases not matched to a gene. The germline gives CDR1 MNHEY, CDR2 SMNVEV (reference sequence). The length of the CDR3 is 16 residues. Written as DNA, the CDR3 is TGTGCCAGCAGCCAAAGAGCGGGGCCGGCCTCAGATACGCAGTATTTT. Its protein is CASSQRAGPASDTQYF.

This clonotype was observed a few times. This chain connects TRBV7-8 to TRBJ2-3, with 11 positions matching TRBD2. CDR1 SGHVS and CDR2 FQNEAQ come from the germline V gene. The ends lost 5 bases at V and 4 bases at J; junction bases unmatched: 11. The CDR3 runs 17 residues. The CDR3 here is CASSKVAGGVLSDTQYF. The CDR3 nucleotides are TGTGCCAGCAGCAAAGTAGCGGGAGGGGTATTATCAGATACGCAGTATTTT.

This clonotype was counted at least ten times. J is TRBJ1-2 and V is TRBV4-2; the D gene is possibly TRBD1 (5 bases). The germline CDR1 and CDR2 sequences are LGHNA and YNFKEQ. The CDR3 totals 14 residues. V was clipped by 1 base and J by 4 bases, with 10 bases between them. The CDR3 spells CASSQGLGVYGYTF. In nucleotides, the CDR3 is TGTGCCAGCAGCCAAGGTCTGGGGGTCTATGGCTACACCTTC.

This clonotype came up many times. This chain uses TRBV24-1 with TRBJ2-3; TRBD1 agrees at 7 bases. Germline V lookup: CDR1 KGHDR, CDR2 SFDVKD. This CDR3 has 15 amino acids. The trim removed 4 bases at V and 4 bases at J, leaving 7 bases unmatched. The CDR3 sequence is CATSDRDSQADTQYF. CDR3 nucleotides: TGTGCCACCAGTGACCGGGACAGCCAGGCAGATACGCAGTATTTT.

The J gene is TRBJ1-2, the V gene TRBV10-3; 9 bases fit TRBD1. The junction had 12 bases not matched to a gene; V was cut back by 8 bases and J by 2 bases. This CDR3 region has 16 residues. Germline lookup yields CDR1 ENHRY and CDR2 SYGVKD. CDR3 loop: CAIGPGQGDLNYGYTF. Written as DNA, the CDR3 is TGTGCCATCGGGCCGGGACAGGGAGATTTGAACTATGGCTACACCTTC.

This chain links TRBV9 with TRBJ2-1; D is perhaps TRBD2 (6 bases). Per the germline V gene, CDR1 is SGDLS and CDR2 is YYNGEE. The CDR3 has 15 amino acids. Trimming pared 3 bases from V and 6 bases from J, leaving 16 bases between. CDR3 DNA sequence: TGTGCCAGCAGCGCTATGGGGGGTAGGGGCAATGAGCAGTTCTTC. This translates into CASSAMGGRGNEQFF.

This clonotype came up many times. The chain has TRBV7-8 and TRBJ2-7; TRBD2 agrees at 8 bases. The CDR3 runs to 14 residues. V lost 5 bases to trimming and J lost 4 bases; unmatched junction nucleotides: 7. CDR1 is SGHVS and CDR2 is FQNEAQ in the germline V gene. Here the CDR3 DNA reads TGTGCCAGCAGCCCGAAGCGGGAGCTTTACGAGCAGTACTTC. Translated, it gives CASSPKRELYEQYF.

This clonotype was found many times. The chain joins TRBV11-1 to TRBJ2-3; D is possibly TRBD2 (5 bases). Germline V gene data show CDR1 as SGHAT and CDR2 as FQDESV (reference sequence). The CDR3 runs to 15 residues. V was pared by 2 bases and J by 0 bases, with 9 bases between. CDR3 coding DNA: TGTGCCAGCAGCTTAAGGCGGGCTAGCACAGATACGCAGTATTTT. Its protein is CASSLRRASTDTQYF.

This clonotype appeared many times. This chain joins TRBV11-2 and TRBJ2-1; 8 positions match TRBD1. V was clipped by 1 base and J by 8 bases; unmatched bases: 7. The V gene's germline CDR1 is SGHAT and CDR2 FQNNGV. This CDR3 contains 15 residues. CDR3 bases: TGTGCCAGCAGCTTAGGCCGGACAGGGCCCCATGAGCAGTTCTTC. Amino acid sequence: CASSLGRTGPHEQFF. Supplemented by reference TRBV11-2 and TRBJ2-1, the full variable domain reads EAGVAQSPRYKIIEKRQSVAFWCNPISGHATLYWYQQILGQGPKLLIQFQNNGVVDDSQLPKDRFSAERLKGVDSTLKIQPAKLEDSAVYLCASSLGRTGPHEQFFGPGTRLTVL.

At least ten counts were recorded for this clonotype. The gene calls are TRBV30 and TRBJ2-1; D is possibly TRBD2 (6 bases). The V end lost 2 bases, the J end lost 0 bases, and 8 bases lay between the germline ends. The CDR3 has 14 amino acids. Germline V gene lookup returns CDR1 GTSNPN and CDR2 SVGIG (reference sequence). CDR3 nucleotide sequence: TGTGCCTGGAGTACTAGCTTCTCCTACAATGAGCAGTTCTTC. It specifies CAWSTSFSYNEQFF.

For this clonotype: A read error may explain this, as a much larger clone is one base away. In this CDR3 the conserved last residue, phenylalanine or tryptophan, is missing, so a read error is likely. V is TRBV30 and J is TRBJ1-3, with unresolved D. This CDR3 spans 13 amino acids. The V and J ends lost 2 bases and 3 bases respectively, with 8 bases between them. Per the germline V gene, CDR1 is GTSNPN and CDR2 is SVGIG (reference sequence). In nucleotides, the CDR3 is TGTGCCTGGAGTTATTTAATTGGAAACACCATATATCTT. Translating gives CAWSYLIGNTIYL.

The chain employs TRBV11-3 and TRBJ1-2; 9 bases are shared with TRBD1. V was pared by 3 bases and J by 6 bases, with 8 bases of the junction left unmatched. CDR1 and CDR2 (germline): SGHNT, YENEEA. The CDR3 totals 15 residues. DNA of the CDR3: TGTGCCAGCAGCTTGCCCGGGACAGGGATTGATGGCTACACCTTC. Residues: CASSLPGTGIDGYTF.

The table lists this clonotype with many counts. The chain employs TRBV10-3 and TRBJ2-1; no clear D. Germline CDR1 reads ENHRY; CDR2 reads SYGVKD. V gave up 4 bases and J gave up 1 base, with 11 bases separating them. This CDR3 region has 15 residues. Here the CDR3 DNA reads TGTGCCATCAGTGGGTATGGAGAGTCCTACAATGAGCAGTTCTTC. Amino acids: CAISGYGESYNEQFF.

V gene TRBV2 combines with J gene TRBJ1-6, with TRBD1 as a possible D gene (6 bases). This CDR3 is 14 amino acids long. The germline CDR1 and CDR2 sequences are SNHLY and FYNNEI. With 4 bases removed from V and 8 bases from J, the gap between germline ends came to 12 bases. The CDR3 nucleotides read TGTGCCAGCAGTGGGGCAGGGGAAGATTCACCCCTCCACTTT. Its protein is CASSGAGEDSPLHF.

This CDR3 reads CAAAGTEQFF. CDR3 DNA sequence: TGTGCCGCGGCAGGGACAGAGCAGTTCTTC. The chain links TRBV10-3 to TRBJ2-1, with D maybe TRBD1 (6 bases). This CDR3 is 10 amino acids long. Per germline, CDR1 ENHRY and CDR2 SYGVKD. V was clipped by 11 bases and J by 10 bases, with 12 bases between them.

This clonotype was observed many times. J is TRBJ2-5 and V is TRBV28, with unresolved D. The germline V gene has CDR1 MDHEN and CDR2 SYDVKM. V gave up 5 bases and J gave up 5 bases, with 6 bases separating them. The CDR3 covers 11 residues. The DNA for the CDR3 is TGTGCCAGCAGTCAACGGGAGACCCAGTACTTC. This gives the protein CASSQRETQYF.

The rearrangement links TRBV4-1 to TRBJ2-7; 10 bases align to TRBD2. This CDR3 has 15 amino acids. Per germline, CDR1 MGHRA and CDR2 YSYEKL. With 6 bases clipped from V and 1 base from J, the junction kept 6 bases outside the gene matches. CDR3 sequence reads: CASRGLAGVSYEQYF. CDR3 sequence (DNA): TGCGCCAGCAGGGGTCTAGCGGGAGTTTCCTACGAGCAGTACTTC.